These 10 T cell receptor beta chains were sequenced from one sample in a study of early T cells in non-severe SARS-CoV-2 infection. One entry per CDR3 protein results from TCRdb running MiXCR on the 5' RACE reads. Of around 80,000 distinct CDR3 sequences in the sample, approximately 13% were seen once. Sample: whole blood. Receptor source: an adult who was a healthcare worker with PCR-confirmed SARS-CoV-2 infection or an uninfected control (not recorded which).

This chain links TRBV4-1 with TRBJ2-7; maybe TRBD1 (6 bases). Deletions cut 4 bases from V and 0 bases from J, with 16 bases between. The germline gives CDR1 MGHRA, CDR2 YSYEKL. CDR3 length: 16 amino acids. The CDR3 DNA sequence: TGCGCCAGCAGCCGTCAAGGGACACAATCCTCCTACGAGCAGTACTTC. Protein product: CASSRQGTQSSYEQYF.

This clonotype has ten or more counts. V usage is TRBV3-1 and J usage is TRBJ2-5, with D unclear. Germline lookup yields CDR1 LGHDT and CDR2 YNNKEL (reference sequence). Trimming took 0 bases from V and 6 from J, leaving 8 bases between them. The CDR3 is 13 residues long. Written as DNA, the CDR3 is TGTGCCAGCAGCCAAGAAGAACGGAAGACCCAGTACTTC. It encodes CASSQEERKTQYF.

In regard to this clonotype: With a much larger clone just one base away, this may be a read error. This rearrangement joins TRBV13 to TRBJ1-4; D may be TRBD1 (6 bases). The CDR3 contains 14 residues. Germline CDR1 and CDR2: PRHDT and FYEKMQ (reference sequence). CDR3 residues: CASGFRGDHEKLFF. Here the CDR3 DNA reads TGTGCCAGCGGCTTCAGGGGAGACCATGAAAAACTGTTTTTT.

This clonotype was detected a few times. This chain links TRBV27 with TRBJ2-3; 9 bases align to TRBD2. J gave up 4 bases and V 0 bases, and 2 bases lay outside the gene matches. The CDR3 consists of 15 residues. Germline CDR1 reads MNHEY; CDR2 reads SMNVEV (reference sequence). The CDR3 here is CASSLSRLAADTQYF. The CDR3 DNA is TGTGCCAGCAGTTTATCACGACTAGCGGCAGATACGCAGTATTTT.

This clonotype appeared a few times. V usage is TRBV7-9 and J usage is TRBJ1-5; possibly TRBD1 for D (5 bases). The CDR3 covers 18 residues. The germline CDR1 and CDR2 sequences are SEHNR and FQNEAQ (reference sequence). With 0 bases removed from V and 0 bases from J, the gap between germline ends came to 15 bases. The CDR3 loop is CASSLALGGDYSNQPQHF. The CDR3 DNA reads TGTGCCAGCAGCTTAGCCCTTGGGGGGGACTATAGCAATCAGCCCCAGCATTTT. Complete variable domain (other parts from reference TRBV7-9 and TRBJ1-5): DTGVSQNPRHKITKRGQNVTFRCDPISEHNRLYWYRQTLGQGPEFLTYFQNEAQLEKSRLLSDRFSAERPKGSFSTLEIQRTEQGDSAMYLCASSLALGGDYSNQPQHFGDGTRLSIL.

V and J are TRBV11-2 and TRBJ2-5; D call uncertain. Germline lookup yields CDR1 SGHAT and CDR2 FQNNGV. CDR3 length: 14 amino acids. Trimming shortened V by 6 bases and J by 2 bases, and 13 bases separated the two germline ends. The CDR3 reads CASSIRPSQETQYF. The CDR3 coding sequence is TGTGCCAGCAGTATAAGGCCTAGTCAAGAGACCCAGTACTTC.

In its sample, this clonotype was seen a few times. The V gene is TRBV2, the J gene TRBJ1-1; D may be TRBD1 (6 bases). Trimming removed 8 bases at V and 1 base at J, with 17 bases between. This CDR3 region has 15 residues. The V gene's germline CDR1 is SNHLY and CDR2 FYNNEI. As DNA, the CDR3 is TGTGCCAGCGAGTTACAGGGACTCTCGAACACTGAAGCTTTCTTT. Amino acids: CASELQGLSNTEAFF.

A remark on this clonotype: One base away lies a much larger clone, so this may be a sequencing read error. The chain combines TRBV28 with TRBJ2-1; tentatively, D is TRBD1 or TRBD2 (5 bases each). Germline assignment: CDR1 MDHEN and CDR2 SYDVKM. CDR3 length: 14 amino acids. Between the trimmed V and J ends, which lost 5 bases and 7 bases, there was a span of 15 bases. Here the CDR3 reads CASSHPGTGNEQFF. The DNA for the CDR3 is TGTGCCAGCAGTCACCCCGGGACGGGGAATGAGCAGTTCTTC. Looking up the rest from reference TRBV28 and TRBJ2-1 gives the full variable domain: DVKVTQSSRYLVKRTGEKVFLECVQDMDHENMFWYRQDPGLGLRLIYFSYDVKMKEKGDIPEGYSVSREKKERFSLILESASTNQTSMYLCASSHPGTGNEQFFGPGTRLTVL.

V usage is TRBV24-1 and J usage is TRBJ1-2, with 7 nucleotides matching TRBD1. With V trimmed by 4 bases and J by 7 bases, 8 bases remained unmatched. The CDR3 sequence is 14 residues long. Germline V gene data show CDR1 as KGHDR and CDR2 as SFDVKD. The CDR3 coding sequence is TGTGCCACCAGTGACCATGACAGGGAGAGTGGCTACACCTTC. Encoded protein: CATSDHDRESGYTF.

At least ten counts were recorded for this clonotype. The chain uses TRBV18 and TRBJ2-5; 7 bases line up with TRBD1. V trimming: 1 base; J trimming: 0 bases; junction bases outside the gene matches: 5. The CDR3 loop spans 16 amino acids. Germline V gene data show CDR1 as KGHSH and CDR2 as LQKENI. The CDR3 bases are TGTGCCAGCTCACCACAGCCCAGGGGGTACCAAGAGACCCAGTACTTC. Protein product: CASSPQPRGYQETQYF.